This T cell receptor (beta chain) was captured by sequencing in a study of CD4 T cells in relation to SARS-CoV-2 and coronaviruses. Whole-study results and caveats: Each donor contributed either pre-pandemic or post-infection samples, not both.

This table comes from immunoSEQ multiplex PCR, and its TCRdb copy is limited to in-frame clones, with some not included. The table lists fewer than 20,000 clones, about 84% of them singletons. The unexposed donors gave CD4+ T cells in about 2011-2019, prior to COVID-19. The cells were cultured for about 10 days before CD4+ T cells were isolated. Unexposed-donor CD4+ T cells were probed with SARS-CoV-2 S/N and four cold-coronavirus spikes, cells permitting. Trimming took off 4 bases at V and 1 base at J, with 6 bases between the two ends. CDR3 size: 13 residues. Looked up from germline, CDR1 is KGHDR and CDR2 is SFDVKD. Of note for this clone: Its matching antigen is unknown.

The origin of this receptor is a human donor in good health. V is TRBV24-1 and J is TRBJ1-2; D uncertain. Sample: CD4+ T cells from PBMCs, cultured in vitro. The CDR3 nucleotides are TGTGCCACCAGTGACGACGTTAACTATGGCTACACCTTC. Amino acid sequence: CATSDDVNYGYTF.